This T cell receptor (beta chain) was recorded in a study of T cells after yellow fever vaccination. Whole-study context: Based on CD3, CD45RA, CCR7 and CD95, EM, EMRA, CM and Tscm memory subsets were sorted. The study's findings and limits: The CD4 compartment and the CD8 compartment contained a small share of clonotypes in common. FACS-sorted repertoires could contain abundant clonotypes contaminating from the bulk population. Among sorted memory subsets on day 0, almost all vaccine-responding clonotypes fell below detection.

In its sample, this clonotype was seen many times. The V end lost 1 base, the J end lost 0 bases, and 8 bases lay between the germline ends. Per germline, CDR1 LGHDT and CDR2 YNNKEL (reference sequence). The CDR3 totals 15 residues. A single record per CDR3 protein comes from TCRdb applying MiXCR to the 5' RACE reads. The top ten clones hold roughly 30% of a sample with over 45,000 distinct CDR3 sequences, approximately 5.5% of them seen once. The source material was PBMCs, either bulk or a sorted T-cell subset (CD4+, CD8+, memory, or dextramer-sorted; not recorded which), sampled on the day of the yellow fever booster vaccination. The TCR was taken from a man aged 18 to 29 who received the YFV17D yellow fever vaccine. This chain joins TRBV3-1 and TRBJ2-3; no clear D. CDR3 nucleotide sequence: TGTGCCAGCAGCCAAGGGATAAGGAGCACAGATACGCAGTATTTT. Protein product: CASSQGIRSTDTQYF.